These T cell receptor beta chains were read from a single sample in a study of OX40 agonist ivuxolimab in advanced cancers. The data were produced by immunoSEQ multiplex PCR, yet TCRdb's version contains in-frame clones alone and is incomplete. The sample consists of approximately 59,000 clones, around 82% of them appearing once. Material: CD4+ or CD8+ T cells sorted from blood, obtained in a trial of the OX40 agonist ivuxolimab. These TCRs come from an adult with an advanced solid tumor such as melanoma, head and neck, liver or kidney cancer. Both conserved end residues are part of each CDR3. A D gene is named only where the DNA matches it firmly. For some rows the clone size is stated as once, few or many, or as a class when expanded; others skip it.

V gene	clone size	J gene	D gene	CDR3 DNA	CDR3 protein
TRBV30	NA	TRBJ1-4	NA	TGTGCCTGGGGGGATGGCAGGGTCTATGAAAAACTGTTTTTT	CAWGDGRVYEKLFF
TRBV5-5	NA	TRBJ2-7	NA	TGTGCCAGCAGCTTGTGGTTAGCGACAAGGGGCTACGAGCAGTACTTC	CASSLWLATRGYEQYF
TRBV18	NA	TRBJ1-6	TRBD1	TGTGCCAGCTCAGTGACCGGGACAGGGGAAGGTTCACCCCTCCACTTT	CASSVTGTGEGSPLHF
TRBV9	NA	TRBJ2-1	NA	TGTGCCAGCAGCGTAGGAGGTGAGCAGTTCTTC	CASSVGGEQFF
TRBV30	NA	TRBJ1-2	NA	TGTGCCTGGAGTATAGGTGGGGTCTATGGCTACACCTTC	CAWSIGGVYGYTF
TRBV10-3	NA	TRBJ1-1	NA	TGTGCCATCACTCCCCGGCCGAACACTGAAGCTTTCTTT	CAITPRPNTEAFF
TRBV7-2	NA	TRBJ2-2	NA	TGTGCCAGCAGCTTATCTAGAGTAGGAACCGGGGAGCTGTTTTTT	CASSLSRVGTGELFF
TRBV2	NA	TRBJ1-2	NA	TGTGCCATCTCTGAGAGGACTAACTATGGCTACACCTTC	CAISERTNYGYTF
TRBV7-9	NA	TRBJ2-6	NA	TGTGCCAGCAGCTCGCACGACTCTGGGGCCAACGTCCTGACTTTC	CASSSHDSGANVLTF
TRBV7-9	few	TRBJ1-4	NA	TGTGCCAGCAGACGAAAGGGGCCGAATGAAAAACTGTTTTTT	CASRRKGPNEKLFF
TRBV7-9	NA	TRBJ1-2	TRBD1	TGTGCCAGCAGCTTATTTAGAGGGGGCCCCACGTCGAGTGGCTACACCTTC	CASSLFRGGPTSSGYTF
TRBV28	once	TRBJ1-1	TRBD1	TGTGCCAGCAGTTTGGGGACAGGGATTTCTGAAGCTTTCTTT	CASSLGTGISEAFF
TRBV5-1	NA	TRBJ1-3	NA	TGCGCCAGCAGCTTGCAGACGGGCTCTGGAAACACCATATATTTT	CASSLQTGSGNTIYF
TRBV21-1	NA	TRBJ1-5	NA	TGTGCCAGCAGCCCCGACACCCTAAGGCAGCCCCAGCATTTT	CASSPDTLRQPQHF
TRBV10-3	NA	TRBJ2-1	TRBD2	TGTGCCGATTCACCTAGCGGGAGTGTCGATGAGCAGTTCTTC	CADSPSGSVDEQFF
TRBV9	NA	TRBJ2-3	TRBD2	TGTGCCAGCAGCCCGGGGACTAGCGGGACAGATACGCAGTATTTT	CASSPGTSGTDTQYF
TRBV6-5	NA	TRBJ1-4	TRBD1	TGTGCCAGCAGCCTGGACAGGGAAAATAAAAAACTGTTTTTT	CASSLDRENKKLFF
TRBV5-1	NA	TRBJ2-7	TRBD2	TGCGCCAGCAGCTTGGGGGGTCTAGCGGGTCGGGGTGACGAGCAGTACTTC	CASSLGGLAGRGDEQYF
TRBV28	NA	TRBJ1-1	NA	TGTGCCAGCAGTTTATCCGAGGGGACTGAAGCTTTCTTT	CASSLSEGTEAFF
TRBV5-1	NA	TRBJ2-1	NA	TGCGCCAGCAGCTTGGCCAATACTTACAATGAGCAGTTCTTC	CASSLANTYNEQFF
TRBV5-6	few	TRBJ2-3	NA	TGTGCCAGCAGCTTCGGGTGGGGAGATACGCAGTATTTT	CASSFGWGDTQYF
TRBV29-1	NA	TRBJ2-1	NA	TGCAGCGTTGAAGATCCTGGCCAGAATGAGCAGTTCTTC	CSVEDPGQNEQFF
TRBV9	NA	TRBJ2-7	NA	TGTGCCAGCAGCGTAGATGGGGCTAGCCTATACGAGCAGTACTTC	CASSVDGASLYEQYF
TRBV7-3	NA	TRBJ2-7	TRBD2	TGTGCCAGCAGTTTGTACCCGGGAGGCCCCTACGAGCAGTACTTC	CASSLYPGGPYEQYF
TRBV11-2	NA	TRBJ2-7	NA	TGTGCCAGCAGTTTTGCCACCGGGACGGCAACCTACGAGCAGTACTTC	CASSFATGTATYEQYF
TRBV6-4	few	TRBJ2-3	NA	TGTGCCAGCAGTGACTCAGTCACAGATACGCAGTATTTT	CASSDSVTDTQYF
TRBV11-2	NA	TRBJ1-1	NA	TGTGCCAGCAGCTCCGGGACGGAGAACACTGAAGCTTTCTTT	CASSSGTENTEAFF
TRBV15	few	TRBJ1-1	NA	TGTGCCACCAGCAGAGCTTGGAACGCTGAAGCTTTCTTT	CATSRAWNAEAFF
TRBV4-1	NA	TRBJ2-3	TRBD1	TGCGCCAGCAGCCAACCCCGGGACAGGGGTTTAACAGATACGCAGTATTTT	CASSQPRDRGLTDTQYF
TRBV5-1	NA	TRBJ2-2	TRBD1	TGCGCCAGCAGCTTGAAAAGGACAGGGGGCACCGGGGAGCTGTTTTTT	CASSLKRTGGTGELFF
TRBV27	once	TRBJ1-2	NA	TGTGCCAGCAGCTCGGGGGCTGCGGATGGCTACACCTTC	CASSSGAADGYTF
TRBV6-1	NA	TRBJ2-7	NA	TGTGCCAGCAGTGAAGAACGGCGGGCGTCGGTCTACGAGCAGTACTTC	CASSEERRASVYEQYF
TRBV28	once	TRBJ2-1	TRBD2	TGTGCCAGCAGAACCGGGACTAGCGGAAGATACAATGAGCAGTTCTTC	CASRTGTSGRYNEQFF
TRBV6-1	NA	TRBJ1-5	NA	TGTGCCAGCACGTTAGAGGGCGGGCAGCCCCAGCATTTT	CASTLEGGQPQHF
TRBV7-2	NA	TRBJ2-2	TRBD1	TGTGCCAGCAGCCCGGACAGGAGGCACGGGGAGCTGTTTTTT	CASSPDRRHGELFF
TRBV5-8	once	TRBJ2-2	TRBD1	TGTGCCAGCAGCACAGGGGACGACACCGGGGAGCTGTTTTTT	CASSTGDDTGELFF
TRBV7-8	NA	TRBJ1-1	TRBD1	TGTGCCAGCAGCCGTTTTCGGACAGGCACCACTGAAGCTTTCTTT	CASSRFRTGTTEAFF
TRBV4-1	NA	TRBJ1-1	NA	TGCGCCAGCAGCCTTCTAGGGGGGGGCACTGAAGCTTTCTTT	CASSLLGGGTEAFF
TRBV2	NA	TRBJ2-6	TRBD2	TGTGCCAGCAGGGCGGGACTAGCGGGGGTAGGGGCCAACGTCCTGACTTTC	CASRAGLAGVGANVLTF
TRBV4-3	NA	TRBJ1-2	NA	TGCGCCAGCAGCCAAGATCTGTCACAAGCTAACTATGGCTACACCTTC	CASSQDLSQANYGYTF
TRBV11-3	NA	TRBJ2-3	TRBD1	TGTGCCAGCAGCCTCGGACAGGGAGCGCAGTATTTT	CASSLGQGAQYF
TRBV18	NA	TRBJ1-3	NA	TGTGCCAGCTCACCCGCCCTAGTCGCTGGAAACACCATATATTTT	CASSPALVAGNTIYF
TRBV19	NA	TRBJ2-1	TRBD1	TGTGCCACGCTTCGACAGGGGAACAATGAGCAGTTCTTC	CATLRQGNNEQFF
TRBV29-1	NA	TRBJ1-3	NA	TGCAGCGTGGAAACAGGGCGCTCTGGAAACACCATATATTTT	CSVETGRSGNTIYF
TRBV19	NA	TRBJ2-1	NA	TGTGCCAGTAGTATGGGGGTGAGCTCCTACAATGAGCAGTTCTTC	CASSMGVSSYNEQFF
TRBV4-3	NA	TRBJ1-4	NA	TGCGCCAGCAGCCAAGATAGGCAGGGGAATGAAAAACTGTTTTTT	CASSQDRQGNEKLFF
TRBV14	NA	TRBJ2-1	TRBD2	TGTGCCAGCCGACGGGGGTCGGGGGGGAGCTCCTACAATGAGCAGTTCTTC	CASRRGSGGSSYNEQFF
TRBV18	once	TRBJ1-3	NA	TGTGCCAGCTCACCACCGAGCAGCTCTGGAAACACCATATATTTT	CASSPPSSSGNTIYF